The present T cell receptor beta chain was sequenced within a study of PD-1 blockade in classical Hodgkin lymphoma. The study's findings and limits: Relative to healthy donors, newly diagnosed patients reportedly had lower baseline TCR diversity, which was reported as lower still in relapsed/refractory patients. Compared with baseline, CD4+ but not CD8+ TCR diversity had risen significantly by C4D1. Why repertoires differed is undefined; disease activity or prior therapy possibly contributed.

Each of the patients experienced relapse following autologous stem cell transplantation, and their brentuximab vedotin exposure differed. Generated by immunoSEQ multiplex PCR, the TCRdb table keeps only in-frame clones and is missing some. The sample lists about 54,000 clones; approximately 90% were seen once. On this clone: Its target is not known.

This CDR3 is built from 17 residues. With 3 bases removed from V and 6 bases from J, the gap between germline ends came to 21 bases. The germline CDR1 and CDR2 sequences are GTSNPN and SVGIG (reference sequence). This clonotype was obtained from a human donor with classical Hodgkin lymphoma. This chain joins TRBV30 and TRBJ1-6; D possibly corresponds to TRBD1 (6 bases). The sequencing here drew on peripheral blood mononuclear cells (PBMCs), taken before the second cycle of nivolumab. This chain's CDR3 is CAWRALTGAQFNSPLHF. The CDR3 DNA reads TGTGCCTGGAGGGCATTGACGGGGGCCCAATTTAATTCACCCCTCCACTTT.